This TCR beta chain was found in a study of blood T cells in healthy people across ages. Looking at the study overall: About one barcoded beta molecule per two T cells was the capture yield of template switching. Study-level findings and limits: Getting older went along with TCR beta diversity per million T cells dropping roughly linearly. Possibly, changes in expanded clonotypes were confounded because donor CMV status was unknown.

The CDR3 covers 15 residues. Germline CDR1 and CDR2: MRHNA and SNTAGT. PCR was performed a second time for about 7 to 12 cycles using a sample-barcoded 5' primer and a J-beta primer mix. Sequencing recovered at least 3 million CDR3-containing paired-end reads from each sample. TCRdb redid the calling of the 5' RACE reads with MiXCR, one entry per CDR3 protein. The table lists about 1.4 million distinct CDR3 sequences, approximately 59% of them singletons. With regard to this clonotype: Its antigen is still unknown.

This receptor was obtained from a man aged 18 to 30 in good health. The J gene is TRBJ2-1, the V gene TRBV6-4; the D gene is possibly TRBD1 (6 bases). Judging by the DNA end, TRBJ2-7 fits better; the J call may be wrong. The sample taken for sequencing was blood. The CDR3 protein is CASTKGDNELNEQYF. CDR3 DNA: TGTGCCAGCACCAAGGGGGACAACGAACTTAATGAGCAGTACTTC.